Below, 20 T cell receptor beta chains from the same sample are listed, as sequenced in a study of CD8 T cell repertoires and HIV-1 epitope variants (dated by TCRdb to between 2020 and 2021). These TCRs are of unknown antigen specificity. Library preparation was by the immunoSEQ multiplex PCR assay. TCRdb limited this immuneACCESS table to in-frame rearrangements with V and J called. A share of clones is missing; checked studies link under half to unresolved V genes, and the rest is unexplained. This sample has about 5,600 clones in its table, and 50% to 75% of those were observed once. The ten largest clones take up less than 45% of the sample. Sequenced: cultured CD8+ T cells derived from PBMCs. The origin of the receptors is a male donor with HIV.

There are a few counts of this clone. The V call is TRBV2, the J call TRBJ2-7; TRBD1 matches 11 bases. Germline lookup yields CDR1 SNHLY and CDR2 FYNNEI. Trimming cost V 0 bases and J 7 bases; bases outside gene matches: 5. The length of the CDR3 is 15 residues. Here the CDR3 reads CASSEAGQGAWEQYF. CDR3 nucleotide sequence: TGTGCCAGCAGTGAAGCTGGACAGGGGGCGTGGGAGCAGTACTTC. Full variable domain (remainder filled in from reference TRBV2 and TRBJ2-7): EPEVTQTPSHQVTQMGQEVILRCVPISNHLYFYWYRQILGQKVEFLVSFYNNEISEKSEIFDDQFSVERPDGSNFTLKIRSTKLEDSAMYFCASSEAGQGAWEQYFGPGTRLTVT.

The V gene is TRBV9, the J gene TRBJ1-1; 9 bases match TRBD1. The V gene end was trimmed by 3 bases and the J gene end by 3 bases; junction bases not matched to a gene: 3. Germline CDR1 is SGDLS and CDR2 is YYNGEE. This CDR3 has 14 amino acids. DNA for the CDR3: TGTGCCAGCAGCGGACAGGGGGGCGACACTGAAGCTTTCTTT. Translation gives CASSGQGGDTEAFF.

This clone ranks as large. This chain joins TRBV5-6 and TRBJ1-2; D is undetermined. The length of the CDR3 is 16 residues. The ends were cut back, 4 bases at V and 3 bases at J, with 19 bases in the middle. CDR1 and CDR2 from the germline V gene are SGHDT and YYEEEE. The CDR3 spells CASSPWPVELDYGYTF. For the CDR3, the DNA is TGTGCCAGCAGCCCTTGGCCGGTAGAATTGGACTATGGCTACACCTTC. Supplemented by reference TRBV5-6 and TRBJ1-2, the full variable domain reads DAGVTQSPTHLIKTRGQQVTLRCSPKSGHDTVSWYQQALGQGPQFIFQYYEEEERQRGNFPDRFSGHQFPNYSSELNVNALLLGDSALYLCASSPWPVELDYGYTFGSGTRLTVV.

The chain recombines TRBV10-2 with TRBJ2-1; 7 positions match TRBD2. The CDR3 spans 15 residues. V trimming: 2 bases; J trimming: 4 bases; junction bases outside the gene matches: 5. Germline loops: CDR1 WSHSY, CDR2 SAAADI. The CDR3 protein is CASSEGGSSYNEQFF. Here the CDR3 DNA reads TGCGCCAGCAGTGAGGGCGGGAGTTCGTACAATGAGCAGTTCTTC.

The rearrangement joins TRBV6-5 to TRBJ2-2; TRBD2 is a possible D gene (5 bases). CDR1 MNHEY and CDR2 SVGAGI come from the germline V gene. The CDR3 sequence is 14 residues long. V was clipped by 6 bases and J by 2 bases, with 10 bases between them. DNA of the CDR3: TGTGCCAGCAGACTGGGAGCAAACACCGGGGAGCTGTTTTTT. Translated: CASRLGANTGELFF.

The chain joins TRBV13 to TRBJ2-1; 7 bases align to TRBD2. CDR1 and CDR2 from the germline V gene are PRHDT and FYEKMQ (reference sequence). The CDR3 loop spans 16 amino acids. J gave up 0 bases and V 5 bases, and 7 bases lay outside the gene matches. This CDR3 is CASSLKAGSSYNEQFF. CDR3 nucleotide sequence: TGTGCCAGCAGCCTGAAAGCGGGGAGCTCCTACAATGAGCAGTTCTTC.

CDR3 region: CASSDSAVERGQRPETQYF. CDR3 bases: TGTGCCAGCAGCGATTCCGCAGTTGAGCGGGGGCAACGCCCAGAGACCCAGTACTTC. The rearrangement links TRBV9 to TRBJ2-5, with 8 bases matching TRBD2. This CDR3 has 19 residues. CDR1 and CDR2 (germline): SGDLS, YYNGEE. After removal of 3 bases from V and 4 bases from J, the junction contained 20 bases not matched to a gene.

The V call is TRBV6-5, the J call TRBJ2-7; 7 nucleotides match TRBD1. Trimming cost V 6 bases and J 3 bases; bases outside gene matches: 8. This CDR3 comprises 14 residues. Germline values: CDR1 MNHEY, CDR2 SVGAGI. The chain's CDR3 is CASSLVRDSYEQYF. As DNA, the CDR3 is TGTGCCAGCAGCCTCGTGAGGGACAGCTACGAGCAGTACTTC.

The chain uses TRBV6-1 and TRBJ2-2, with TRBD1 as a possible D gene (6 bases). V gave up 3 bases and J gave up 3 bases, with 8 bases separating them. Germline-derived CDR1 and CDR2 are MNHNS and SASEGT. The CDR3 contains 14 residues. As DNA, the CDR3 is TGTGCCAGCAGTGAGGCAGGGGACACCGGGGAGCTGTTTTTT. This translates into CASSEAGDTGELFF.

The J gene is TRBJ2-1, the V gene TRBV27, with a tentative D call TRBD2 (6 bases). The CDR3 loop spans 16 amino acids. V was cut by 7 bases and J by 0 bases, with 16 bases left in between. CDR1 and CDR2 from the germline V gene are MNHEY and SMNVEV (reference sequence). The CDR3 is CASMGGSWSSYNEQFF. In DNA form, the CDR3 reads TGTGCCAGCATGGGAGGTAGCTGGAGCTCCTACAATGAGCAGTTCTTC.

This chain links TRBV5-4 with TRBJ2-1; either TRBD1 or TRBD2 may fit D (5 bases each). Germline CDR1 reads SGHNT; CDR2 reads YYREEE (reference sequence). V lost 4 bases, J lost 5 bases, and 22 bases lay in between. The CDR3 spans 17 residues. The CDR3 spells CASSPQGGLPADNEQFF. CDR3 bases: TGTGCCAGCAGCCCCCAGGGTGGACTCCCCGCCGACAATGAGCAGTTCTTC.

Details on this clone: An end of the junction does not agree with germline; a read error may underlie this. The genes are TRBV7-7 and TRBJ2-5; the D gene could be TRBD1 or TRBD2 (7 bases each). Germline lookup yields CDR1 SSHAT and CDR2 FNYEAQ (reference sequence). This CDR3 has 13 amino acids. CDR3 nucleotides: TGTGCTAGCAGCGGGACAGATCAAGAGACCCAGTACTTC. This translates into CASSGTDQETQYF.

DNA for the CDR3: TGTGCCAGCAGCACAGCTAGCGGTAGCTCCTACGAGCAGTACTTC. It encodes CASSTASGSSYEQYF. This chain uses TRBV28 with TRBJ2-7, with 7 bases identical to TRBD2. This CDR3 is 15 amino acids long. J gave up 0 bases and V 6 bases, and 8 bases lay outside the gene matches. Germline V gene sequence: CDR1 MDHEN, CDR2 SYDVKM. Variable domain in full (rest from reference TRBV28 and TRBJ2-7): DVKVTQSSRYLVKRTGEKVFLECVQDMDHENMFWYRQDPGLGLRLIYFSYDVKMKEKGDIPEGYSVSREKKERFSLILESASTNQTSMYLCASSTASGSSYEQYFGPGTRLTVT.

This chain joins TRBV6-5 and TRBJ1-1, with D possibly TRBD1 on 6 matching bases. CDR1 MNHEY and CDR2 SVGAGI come from the germline V gene. The CDR3 consists of 16 residues. Trimming shortened V by 1 base and J by 4 bases, and 16 bases separated the two germline ends. CDR3 in amino acids: CASSYFTGMGSTEAFF. In nucleotides, the CDR3 is TGTGCCAGCAGTTACTTCACAGGGATGGGGAGCACTGAAGCTTTCTTT.

The rearrangement links TRBV5-1 to TRBJ1-1, with D possibly TRBD1 on 5 matching bases. V shed 0 bases and J shed 6 bases, with 12 bases lying between them. The V gene's germline CDR1 is SGHRS and CDR2 YFSETQ. This CDR3 has 14 amino acids. The CDR3 coding sequence is TGCGCCAGCAGCTTGGCCGGGACGATCGCTGAAGCTTTCTTT. This translates into CASSLAGTIAEAFF.

CDR3 sequence: CASRRGAEGPQETQYF. The CDR3 DNA follows: TGTGCCAGCAGGAGGGGAGCGGAGGGCCCCCAAGAGACCCAGTACTTC. J is TRBJ2-5 and V is TRBV2, with D maybe TRBD2 (6 bases). Per the germline V gene, CDR1 is SNHLY and CDR2 is FYNNEI. The CDR3 covers 16 residues. Trimming removed 6 bases at V and 1 base at J, with 18 bases between.

This clone showed up just a few times. The chain recombines TRBV28 with TRBJ1-1; D is perhaps TRBD1 (6 bases). The V gene lost 7 bases and the J gene lost 4 bases, with 13 bases spanning the gap. CDR1 MDHEN and CDR2 SYDVKM come from the germline V gene. The CDR3 sequence is 13 residues long. The CDR3 nucleotides read TGTGCCAGCATCTCCAGGGGATCCACTGAAGCTTTCTTT. Translation: CASISRGSTEAFF.

In its sample, this clone ranks as large (0.1 to 1%). The junction and the germline gene differ at one end; a read error may be behind it. This chain uses TRBV27 with TRBJ2-7; D is tentatively TRBD1 or TRBD2 (5 bases each). This CDR3 has 16 residues. Per the germline V gene, CDR1 is MNHEY and CDR2 is SMNVEV (reference sequence). CDR3 protein: CASSVSSGTVSYEQYF. The CDR3 bases are TGTGCCAGCAGTGTATCCTCCGGGACGGTGTCCTACGAGCAGTACTTC.

As to this clone: The same CDR3 is also encoded by other DNA sequences in this sample. The chain has TRBV10-3 and TRBJ2-5, with TRBD1 matching over 9 bases. The length of the CDR3 is 14 residues. Germline CDR1 and CDR2: ENHRY and SYGVKD. Losses at the gene ends were 3 bases for V and 5 bases for J; bases not matched to a gene: 4. CDR3 loop: CAISDPGQGETQYF. As DNA, the CDR3 is TGTGCCATCAGTGACCCCGGACAGGGGGAGACCCAGTACTTC.

The V call is TRBV10-3, the J call TRBJ1-5, with 7 positions matching TRBD1. The CDR3 sequence is 13 residues long. The germline gives CDR1 ENHRY, CDR2 SYGVKD. J gave up 5 bases and V 6 bases, and 4 bases lay outside the gene matches. CDR3 nucleotide sequence: TGTGCCATCAGGGGACAGCCAGATCAGCCCCAGCATTTT. It yields the protein CAIRGQPDQPQHF.